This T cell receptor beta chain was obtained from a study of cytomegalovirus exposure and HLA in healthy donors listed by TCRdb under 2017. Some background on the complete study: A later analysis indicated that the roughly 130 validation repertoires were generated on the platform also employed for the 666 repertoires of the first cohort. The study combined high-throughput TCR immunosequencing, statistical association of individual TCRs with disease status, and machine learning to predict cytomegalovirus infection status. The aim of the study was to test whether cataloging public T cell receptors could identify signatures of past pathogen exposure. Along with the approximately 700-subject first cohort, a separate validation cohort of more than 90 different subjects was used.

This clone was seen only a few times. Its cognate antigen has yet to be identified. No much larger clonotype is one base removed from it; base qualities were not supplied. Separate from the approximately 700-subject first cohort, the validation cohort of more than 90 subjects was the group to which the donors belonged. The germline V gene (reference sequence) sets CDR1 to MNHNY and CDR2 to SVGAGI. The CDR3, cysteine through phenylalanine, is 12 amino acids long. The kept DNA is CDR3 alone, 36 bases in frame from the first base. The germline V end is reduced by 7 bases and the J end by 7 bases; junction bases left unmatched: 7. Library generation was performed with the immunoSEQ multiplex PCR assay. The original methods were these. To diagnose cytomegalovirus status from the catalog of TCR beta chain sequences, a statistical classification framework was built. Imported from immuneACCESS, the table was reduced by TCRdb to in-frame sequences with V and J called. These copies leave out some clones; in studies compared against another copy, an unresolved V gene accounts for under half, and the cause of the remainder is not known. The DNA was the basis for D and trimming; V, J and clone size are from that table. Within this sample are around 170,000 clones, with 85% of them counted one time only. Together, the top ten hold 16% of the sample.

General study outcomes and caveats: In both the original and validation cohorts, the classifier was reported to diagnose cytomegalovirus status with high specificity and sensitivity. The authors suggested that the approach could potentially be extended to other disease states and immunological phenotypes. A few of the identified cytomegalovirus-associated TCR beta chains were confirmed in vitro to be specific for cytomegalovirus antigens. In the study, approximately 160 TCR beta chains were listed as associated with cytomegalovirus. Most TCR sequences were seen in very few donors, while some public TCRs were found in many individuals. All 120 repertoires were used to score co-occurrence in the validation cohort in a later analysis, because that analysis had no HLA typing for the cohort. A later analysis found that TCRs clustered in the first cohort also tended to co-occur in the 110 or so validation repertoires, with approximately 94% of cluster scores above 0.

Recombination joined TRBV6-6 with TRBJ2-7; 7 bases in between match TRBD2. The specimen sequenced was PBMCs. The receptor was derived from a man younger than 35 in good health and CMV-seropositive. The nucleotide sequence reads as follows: TGTGCCAGCACCCTGGGAGGGTCGGAGCAGTACTTC. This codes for CASTLGGSEQYF.